This TCR beta chain was sequenced during a study of regulatory T cells in long-lasting Graves disease. Note on this clonotype: Its cognate antigen is unknown.

TCR beta libraries were built with iRepertoire HTBI primers and Arm-PCR of CDR3 regions. TCRdb reprocessed the multiplex PCR reads via MiXCR and lists one record per CDR3 protein. The sample consists of a few hundred thousand distinct CDR3 sequences, about 15% of them appearing once. V lost 1 base, J lost 2 bases, and 3 bases stayed unmatched. Per the germline V gene, CDR1 is LGHDT and CDR2 is YNNKEL (reference sequence). This CDR3 has 15 amino acids. The study's findings and limits: With persistent disease, TRBV28, TRBJ1-2 and TRBJ2-5 were the favored segments.

Time point noted: newly diagnosed GD, antithyroid drugs for less than 3 months. Scientists built the TCR library using RNA that was extracted from PBMCs. This same sample was also taken into another study, of T cells in Graves' hyperthyroidism and ophthalmopathy.

This chain connects TRBV3-1 to TRBJ2-7, with 9 nucleotides matching TRBD2. This TCR was recovered from a woman in her forties or fifties with Graves disease. Sample: peripheral blood mononuclear cells (PBMCs), taken at new diagnosis, from a patient treated with antithyroid drugs. CDR3 nucleotides: TGTGCCAGCAGCCAAGCGACTAGCGGCACCTACGAGCAGTACTTC. Translated, it gives CASSQATSGTYEQYF.